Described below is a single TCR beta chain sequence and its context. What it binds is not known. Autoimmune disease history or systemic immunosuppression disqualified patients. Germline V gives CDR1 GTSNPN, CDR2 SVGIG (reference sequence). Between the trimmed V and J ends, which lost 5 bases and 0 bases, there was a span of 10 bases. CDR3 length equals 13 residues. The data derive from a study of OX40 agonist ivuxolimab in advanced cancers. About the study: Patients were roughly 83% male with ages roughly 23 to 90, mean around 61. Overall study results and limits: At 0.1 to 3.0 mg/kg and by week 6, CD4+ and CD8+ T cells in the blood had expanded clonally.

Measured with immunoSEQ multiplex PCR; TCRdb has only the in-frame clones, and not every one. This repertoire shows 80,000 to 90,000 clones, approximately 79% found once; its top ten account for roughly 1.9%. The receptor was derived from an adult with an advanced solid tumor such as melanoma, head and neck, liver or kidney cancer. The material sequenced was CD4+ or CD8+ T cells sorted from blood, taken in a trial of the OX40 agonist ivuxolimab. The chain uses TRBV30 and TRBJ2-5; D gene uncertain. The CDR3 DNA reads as TGTGCCTGGCAGAACCAGTACCAAGAGACCCAGTACTTC. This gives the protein CAWQNQYQETQYF.